Below are 20 T cell receptor beta chains sequenced from a single sample in a study of identical twins. In TCRdb, the 5' RACE reads were re-called with MiXCR into one record per CDR3 protein. Among roughly 490,000 distinct CDR3 sequences listed, roughly an eighth were seen once. The data were also submitted as part of a second study, on yellow fever vaccine responses in identical twins.

Sample: CD4+ T cells sorted from blood. The receptors come from a woman aged 18-30 years in good health.

Many counts were recorded for this clonotype. The CDR3 coding sequence is TGTGCCAGCAGCTTACTAGGACAGAATTCGGAGACCCAGTACTTC. Translation gives CASSLLGQNSETQYF. This chain connects TRBV7-2 to TRBJ2-5, with D perhaps matching TRBD1 (6 bases). Germline CDR1 reads SGHTA; CDR2 reads FQGNSA. The CDR3 length is 15 residues. V lost 2 bases and J 5 bases, leaving 15 bases between the germline ends.

This clonotype was recorded many times. The chain combines TRBV9 with TRBJ2-2; no clear D gene. The CDR3 loop spans 17 amino acids. CDR1 is SGDLS and CDR2 is YYNGEE in the germline V gene. Trimming shortened V by 0 bases and J by 3 bases, and 15 bases separated the two germline ends. This CDR3 reads CASSVGGLSSHTGELFF. CDR3 coding DNA: TGTGCCAGCAGCGTAGGAGGCCTAAGCTCCCACACCGGGGAGCTGTTTTTT.

The chain employs TRBV29-1 and TRBJ2-7; D might be TRBD1 (6 bases). The CDR3 sequence is 14 residues long. V was cut by 3 bases and J by 4 bases, with 16 bases left in between. CDR1 and CDR2 (germline): SQVTM, ANQGSEA. The CDR3 nucleotides read TGCAGCGTTGAGTCGCAGGGGCGCGATTACGAGCAGTACTTC. Encoded protein: CSVESQGRDYEQYF.

The chain couples TRBV5-1 to TRBJ1-6, with D perhaps TRBD1 (5 bases). V gave up 5 bases and J gave up 10 bases, with 16 bases separating them. This CDR3 spans 14 amino acids. Germline CDR1 reads SGHRS; CDR2 reads YFSETQ. CDR3 residues: CASRGTETWSPLHF. In DNA form, the CDR3 reads TGCGCCAGCAGGGGGACGGAGACTTGGTCACCCCTCCACTTT.

This clonotype was seen ten or more times. The rearrangement links TRBV5-1 to TRBJ2-1; no definite D call. The CDR3 runs 15 residues. V dropped 3 bases and J dropped 0 bases, with 10 bases sitting between them. CDR1 is SGHRS and CDR2 is YFSETQ in the germline V gene. Here the CDR3 DNA reads TGCGCCAGCAGCTACCTGGACGGCTCCTACAATGAGCAGTTCTTC. It encodes CASSYLDGSYNEQFF. Filled out from reference TRBV5-1 and TRBJ2-1, the complete variable domain reads KAGVTQTPRYLIKTRGQQVTLSCSPISGHRSVSWYQQTPGQGLQFLFEYFSETQRNKGNFPGRFSGRQFSNSRSEMNVSTLELGDSALYLCASSYLDGSYNEQFFGPGTRLTVL.

This clonotype was counted only a few times. The chain uses TRBV20-1 and TRBJ2-1; 11 bases match TRBD2. The CDR3 spans 13 residues. J was trimmed by 4 bases and V by 8 bases; bases with no gene match: 4. Germline V gene lookup returns CDR1 DFQATT and CDR2 SNEGSKA (reference sequence). DNA of the CDR3: TGCAGTAAGACTAGCGGGGTGTACAATGAGCAGTTCTTC. Its protein product is CSKTSGVYNEQFF.

A few counts support this clonotype. V is TRBV27 and J is TRBJ2-1; the D gene could be TRBD1 or TRBD2 (5 bases each). The germline gives CDR1 MNHEY, CDR2 SMNVEV (reference sequence). This CDR3 has 16 amino acids. Trimming removed 5 bases from V and 15 bases from J, with 29 bases in between. The CDR3 DNA is TGTGCCAGCAGTCCATATTCCGGGACGGATAAAACCCCAATGTTCTTC. It specifies CASSPYSGTDKTPMFF.

This clonotype has only a few counts. The chain carries TRBV11-2 and TRBJ2-3; 10 nucleotides line up with TRBD2. This CDR3 contains 16 residues. The V segment lost 5 bases and the J segment 2 bases; nucleotides outside the gene matches: 7. From germline, CDR1 is SGHAT and CDR2 FQNNGV. CDR3: CASSQGLAANTDTQYF. CDR3 nucleotides: TGTGCCAGCAGCCAAGGACTAGCGGCTAACACAGATACGCAGTATTTT.

This clonotype showed up many times. The genes are TRBV20-1 and TRBJ1-4; D is undetermined. This CDR3 region has 11 residues. The V end lost 6 bases, the J end lost 0 bases, and 2 bases lay between the germline ends. Per the germline V gene, CDR1 is DFQATT and CDR2 is SNEGSKA (reference sequence). The CDR3 DNA sequence: TGCAGTGCGTCAACTAATGAAAAACTGTTTTTT. Protein product: CSASTNEKLFF.

Only a few counts were recorded for this clonotype. An end of the junction does not agree with germline; a read error may underlie this. The rearrangement joins TRBV2 to TRBJ1-1; D not resolved. This CDR3 has 14 residues. In germline, CDR1 is SNHLY, CDR2 FYNNEI. In DNA, the CDR3 is TGTGCCAGCATTGAAGGAGAGTGGAACACTGAAGCTTTCTTT. Translating it yields CASIEGEWNTEAFF.

The chain joins TRBV9 to TRBJ2-3; the D call may be TRBD1 or TRBD2 (5 bases each). The CDR3 runs 16 residues. Germline-derived CDR1 and CDR2 are SGDLS and YYNGEE. With 2 bases removed from V and 1 base from J, the gap between germline ends came to 14 bases. For the CDR3, the DNA is TGTGCCAGCAGCGTTAGGGTGTTGGGGGGCACAGATACGCAGTATTTT. Amino acid sequence: CASSVRVLGGTDTQYF.

This clonotype was detected many times. V gene TRBV15 combines with J gene TRBJ2-1, with 10 bases identical to TRBD2. Trimming at V came to 4 bases and at J to 6 bases, leaving 15 bases not matched to a gene. Per the germline V gene, CDR1 is LNHNV and CDR2 is YYDKDF (reference sequence). The CDR3 runs 18 residues. The CDR3 region is CATSIKRGGAGGINEQFF. The CDR3, as DNA: TGTGCCACCAGCATCAAGCGGGGTGGAGCGGGGGGGATCAATGAGCAGTTCTTC.

Many counts were recorded for this clonotype. CDR3 in DNA: TGTGCCAGTTCAGCGAGTTACTACGAGCAGTACTTC. Translated: CASSASYYEQYF. The rearrangement uses TRBV12-3 or TRBV12-4 and TRBJ2-7; no clear D gene. This CDR3 spans 12 amino acids. Trimming shortened V by 9 bases and J by 3 bases, and 12 bases separated the two germline ends.

In this sample, this clonotype turned up a few times. The chain is built from TRBV7-2 and TRBJ1-1, with D tentatively TRBD1 (5 bases). The V gene lost 5 bases and the J gene lost 0 bases, with 13 bases spanning the gap. The CDR3 consists of 15 residues. Germline loops: CDR1 SGHTA, CDR2 FQGNSA. CDR3 amino acids: CASSTLEGLNTEAFF. The CDR3 DNA reads TGTGCCAGCAGCACTTTGGAGGGGCTGAACACTGAAGCTTTCTTT.

V gene TRBV20-1 combines with J gene TRBJ2-1; D may be TRBD2 (5 bases). The CDR3 totals 12 residues. V gave up 2 bases and J gave up 10 bases, with 12 bases separating them. Germline CDR1 DFQATT, CDR2 SNEGSKA (reference sequence). CDR3 in DNA: TGCAGTGCTAGACTAGCAGGAGTCGAGCAGTTCTTC. As protein: CSARLAGVEQFF.

This chain connects TRBV25-1 to TRBJ2-2, with a possible D match to TRBD1 (5 bases). V dropped 1 base and J dropped 3 bases, with 12 bases sitting between them. The CDR3 has 16 residues. CDR1 and CDR2 from the germline V gene are MGHDK and SYGVNS. The CDR3 region is CASSEFGAWDTGELFF. The CDR3 coding sequence is TGTGCCAGCAGTGAATTTGGGGCGTGGGACACCGGGGAGCTGTTTTTT.

Only a few counts were recorded for this clonotype. The V gene is TRBV29-1, the J gene TRBJ2-3; D remains ambiguous. V lost 3 bases to trimming and J lost 2 bases, with 3 bases between them. This CDR3 spans 11 amino acids. Per the germline V gene, CDR1 is SQVTM and CDR2 is ANQGSEA. CDR3 protein: CSVDTTDTQYF. In nucleotides, the CDR3 is TGCAGCGTTGACACCACAGATACGCAGTATTTT.

In DNA form, the CDR3 reads TGCGCCAGCAGCTTGGGACTCAGCTCTGGAAACACCATATATTTT. Translation: CASSLGLSSGNTIYF. The gene calls are TRBV5-1 and TRBJ1-3; D is ambiguous. The V end was cut by 0 bases, the J end by 0 bases, with 7 bases between. Looked up from germline, CDR1 is SGHRS and CDR2 is YFSETQ. CDR3 length: 15 amino acids. The full variable domain, in which reference TRBV5-1 and TRBJ1-3 provide the parts outside the CDR3, is KAGVTQTPRYLIKTRGQQVTLSCSPISGHRSVSWYQQTPGQGLQFLFEYFSETQRNKGNFPGRFSGRQFSNSRSEMNVSTLELGDSALYLCASSLGLSSGNTIYFGEGSWLTVV.

J is TRBJ2-2 and V is TRBV15; D uncertain. The CDR3 length is 15 residues. Trimming cost V 0 bases and J 6 bases, with 11 bases left between them. Germline loops: CDR1 LNHNV, CDR2 YYDKDF (reference sequence). The CDR3 protein is CATSRETIYAGELFF. CDR3 DNA: TGTGCCACCAGCAGAGAGACGATCTACGCCGGGGAGCTGTTTTTT.

This clonotype was picked up a small number of times. The rearrangement uses TRBV7-9 and TRBJ1-5; a possible D gene is TRBD1 (6 bases). This CDR3 comprises 15 residues. V lost 4 bases, J lost 5 bases, and 15 bases lay in between. CDR1 and CDR2 (germline): SEHNR, FQNEAQ (reference sequence). The CDR3, as DNA: TGTGCCAGCAGCTCGATGAGGGAGGGGGATCAGCCCCAGCATTTT. This translates into CASSSMREGDQPQHF.